These 31 T cell receptor beta chains were all obtained from the same sample, sequenced in a study of blood T cell repertoires in COVID-19 (dated by TCRdb to 2018 to 2021). Libraries were constructed by the immunoSEQ multiplex PCR assay. Here the immuneACCESS table is served through TCRdb, limited to in-frame sequences with V and J called. Missing clones are a known gap in these copies; in checked studies unresolved V genes cover under half, and the rest lacks a known reason. A total of roughly 79,000 clones appear in this sample, about nine tenths of them only once. Roughly 7% of the sample lies in the top ten. Input material: peripheral blood. The receptors derive from a woman in her fifties or sixties with acute or convalescent COVID-19.

The rearrangement links TRBV19 to TRBJ2-7; 8 bases fit TRBD2. The germline V gene encodes CDR1 LNHDA and CDR2 SQIVND (reference sequence). The V gene end was trimmed by 2 bases and the J gene end by 3 bases; junction bases not matched to a gene: 6. The CDR3 length is 15 residues. DNA for the CDR3: TGTGCCAGTAGTATATTACTAGCGGAGAACTACGAGCAGTACTTC. Protein: CASSILLAENYEQYF.

The chain carries TRBV7-8 and TRBJ2-1; TRBD2 agrees at 9 bases. The germline CDR1 and CDR2 sequences are SGHVS and FQNEAQ. This CDR3 spans 17 amino acids. V lost 1 base and J lost 6; bases outside the gene matches: 10. The chain's CDR3 is CASSLVGGAGGGNEQFF. The CDR3 region has the DNA TGTGCCAGCAGCTTAGTAGGGGGCGCGGGGGGGGGCAATGAGCAGTTCTTC.

The CDR3 coding sequence is TGTGCCACGCGGGGGGGCCCCTTTGGCTACACCTTC. Its protein is CATRGGPFGYTF. The chain has TRBV6-5 and TRBJ1-2; a weak D match, TRBD1 (6 bases). Germline CDR1 MNHEY, CDR2 SVGAGI. This CDR3 spans 12 amino acids. V lost 10 bases to trimming and J lost 7 bases, with 16 bases between them.

DNA of the CDR3: TGTGCCAGCAGCTTTTTCCGCAGGGGGAACTATGGCTACACCTTC. As protein: CASSFFRRGNYGYTF. The chain has TRBV7-9 and TRBJ1-2; 7 bases are a match to TRBD1. The V segment lost 3 bases and the J segment 2 bases; nucleotides outside the gene matches: 6. The germline CDR1 and CDR2 sequences are SEHNR and FQNEAQ (reference sequence). The CDR3 contains 15 residues. Combining the CDR3 with reference TRBV7-9 and TRBJ1-2 gives the whole variable domain DTGVSQNPRHKITKRGQNVTFRCDPISEHNRLYWYRQTLGQGPEFLTYFQNEAQLEKSRLLSDRFSAERPKGSFSTLEIQRTEQGDSAMYLCASSFFRRGNYGYTFGSGTRLTVV.

The V gene is TRBV28, the J gene TRBJ1-6, with D unresolved. V was cut by 5 bases and J by 14 bases, with 10 bases left in between. Per germline, CDR1 MDHEN and CDR2 SYDVKM. This CDR3 spans 11 amino acids. This CDR3 reads CASSTGLALHF. The DNA for the CDR3 is TGTGCCAGCAGTACGGGTTTAGCCCTCCACTTT.

This chain uses TRBV7-9 with TRBJ1-1, with TRBD1 matching 7 bases. The junction had 20 bases not matched to a gene; V was cut back by 2 bases and J by 5 bases. The CDR3 spans 19 residues. CDR1 is SEHNR, CDR2 FQNEAQ, per germline (reference sequence). CDR3 protein: CASSLSFARGDTRGTEAFF. CDR3 DNA sequence: TGTGCCAGCAGCTTATCCTTTGCCAGGGGGGACACCCGGGGAACTGAAGCTTTCTTT.

The V call is TRBV4-1, the J call TRBJ2-1; the match to TRBD2 covers 11 bases. Trimming cost V 6 bases and J 7 bases; bases outside gene matches: 2. Germline CDR1 is MGHRA and CDR2 is YSYEKL. The CDR3 has 13 residues. The CDR3 coding sequence is TGCGCCAGCAGGCTAGCGGGAGGTAATGAGCAGTTCTTC. Translation gives CASRLAGGNEQFF.

This chain joins TRBV30 and TRBJ2-2, with a weak D call TRBD2 (6 bases). Trimming cost V 0 bases and J 0 bases, with 11 bases left between them. The length of the CDR3 is 16 residues. The V gene's germline CDR1 is GTSNPN and CDR2 SVGIG (reference sequence). The CDR3 bases are TGTGCCTGGAGTGTTGCGGGGAGGTCGAACACCGGGGAGCTGTTTTTT. Its translation is CAWSVAGRSNTGELFF.

CDR3 region: CASSMETGALISPLHF. CDR3 sequence (DNA): TGTGCCAGTAGTATGGAGACAGGGGCGCTGATTTCACCCCTCCACTTT. J is TRBJ1-6 and V is TRBV19; the match to TRBD1 covers 8 bases. This CDR3 spans 16 amino acids. The germline gives CDR1 LNHDA, CDR2 SQIVND (reference sequence). V shed 3 bases, J shed 9 bases, and the junction held 10 bases outside the gene matches.

Notes on this clone: The sample contains more than one DNA sequence encoding this CDR3. The chain has TRBV18 and TRBJ2-1, with TRBD1 matching 8 bases. V dropped 6 bases and J dropped 4; count of bases not matched to a gene: 5. This CDR3 has 14 amino acids. The germline CDR1 and CDR2 sequences are KGHSH and LQKENI. CDR3 nucleotides: TGTGCCAGCTCGCGGACAGGGTATTACAATGAGCAGTTCTTC. Translation gives CASSRTGYYNEQFF.

The chain couples TRBV19 to TRBJ2-2; 9 bases align to TRBD1. The junction had 15 bases not matched to a gene; V was cut back by 8 bases and J by 5 bases. This CDR3 comprises 17 residues. Germline V gene sequence: CDR1 LNHDA, CDR2 SQIVND (reference sequence). In DNA form, the CDR3 reads TGTGCCAGTTCTTCGCCTGTCGGGACAGGGAGGACCGGGGAGCTGTTTTTT. It encodes CASSSPVGTGRTGELFF.

The J gene is TRBJ2-5, the V gene TRBV28; D might be TRBD2 (5 bases). This CDR3 comprises 13 residues. Germline loops: CDR1 MDHEN, CDR2 SYDVKM. Trimming removed 6 bases from V and 4 bases from J, with 12 bases in between. CDR3 loop: CASRRVGGETQYF. In DNA, the CDR3 is TGTGCCAGCAGGAGGGTTGGTGGAGAGACCCAGTACTTC.

The chain carries TRBV19 and TRBJ1-2, with 8 bases identical to TRBD1. V lost 1 base to trimming and J lost 4 bases; unmatched junction nucleotides: 14. The CDR3 is 18 residues long. Looked up from germline, CDR1 is LNHDA and CDR2 is SQIVND (reference sequence). Written as DNA, the CDR3 is TGTGCCAGTAGTATAGCCCCCGCCGGGACAGGAAGTCCCTATGGCTACACCTTC. Translating it yields CASSIAPAGTGSPYGYTF.

The chain couples TRBV10-2 to TRBJ2-1; possible D gene TRBD2, 5 bases. The CDR3 has 16 residues. Germline-derived CDR1 and CDR2 are WSHSY and SAAADI. Trimming removed 0 bases from V and 6 bases from J, with 15 bases in between. The CDR3 coding sequence is TGCGCCAGCAGTGAGTCCCCCTCGGACTCCCTCAATGAGCAGTTCTTC. Protein: CASSESPSDSLNEQFF.

The chain combines TRBV11-2 with TRBJ1-4, with D possibly being TRBD1 (6 bases). The ends were cut back, 5 bases at V and 8 bases at J, with 18 bases in the middle. The CDR3 is 15 residues long. Germline V gene sequence: CDR1 SGHAT, CDR2 FQNNGV. DNA for the CDR3: TGTGCCAGCAGCCCCAACAGGGCGAGAAACGAAAAACTGTTTTTT. As protein: CASSPNRARNEKLFF.

The chain uses TRBV6-5 and TRBJ2-3, with 13 bases fitting TRBD2. The CDR3 consists of 16 residues. The V gene end was trimmed by 1 base and the J gene end by 4 bases; junction bases not matched to a gene: 2. Germline V gene lookup returns CDR1 MNHEY and CDR2 SVGAGI. Here the CDR3 reads CASSYFGTSGADTQYF. DNA of the CDR3: TGTGCCAGCAGTTACTTCGGGACTAGCGGGGCAGATACGCAGTATTTT.

The chain combines TRBV4-1 with TRBJ2-1; a weak D match, TRBD2 (7 bases). V was clipped by 2 bases and J by 2 bases, with 16 bases between them. This CDR3 is built from 17 residues. The germline gives CDR1 MGHRA, CDR2 YSYEKL. The CDR3 loop reads CASSQTEGGSPYNEQFF. CDR3 coding DNA: TGCGCCAGCAGCCAAACTGAGGGGGGGTCTCCCTACAATGAGCAGTTCTTC.

J is TRBJ2-1 and V is TRBV7-3; D may be TRBD2 (5 bases). The CDR3 covers 13 residues. V gave up 4 bases and J gave up 6 bases, with 10 bases separating them. Germline assignment: CDR1 SGHTA and CDR2 FQGTGA. CDR3 amino acids: CASSSGLANEQFF. In DNA, the CDR3 is TGTGCCAGCAGCTCCGGACTGGCCAATGAGCAGTTCTTC.

V and J are TRBV7-9 and TRBJ1-2; a possible D gene is TRBD1 (5 bases). V was cut by 2 bases and J by 2 bases, with 18 bases left in between. CDR3 length equals 17 residues. Germline V gene sequence: CDR1 SEHNR, CDR2 FQNEAQ (reference sequence). CDR3 nucleotide sequence: TGTGCCAGCAGCTTATCCGCCGGGCGGGGGGGAAACTATGGCTACACCTTC. Translating gives CASSLSAGRGGNYGYTF.

The CDR3 nucleotides read TGCGCCAGCAGCCAGTCCCGGGACAGGGGTTCACCCCTCCACTTT. Protein product: CASSQSRDRGSPLHF. This chain uses TRBV5-1 with TRBJ1-6, with TRBD1 matching over 10 bases. Germline trimming cut 4 bases from V and 9 bases from J; bases unmatched to any gene: 7. The germline V gene has CDR1 SGHRS and CDR2 YFSETQ. The CDR3 has 15 residues.

The chain uses TRBV7-9 and TRBJ1-2; TRBD1 might be the D (6 bases). CDR3 size: 13 residues. CDR1 and CDR2 (germline): SEHNR, FQNEAQ (reference sequence). The V gene lost 0 bases and the J gene lost 8 bases, with 10 bases spanning the gap. The CDR3 here is CASSLAGHFGYTF. CDR3 sequence (DNA): TGTGCCAGCAGCTTAGCGGGACATTTCGGCTACACCTTC.

This clone was recorded once. The rearrangement uses TRBV25-1 and TRBJ1-2; D possibly corresponds to TRBD1 (6 bases). Trimming removed 2 bases from V and 8 bases from J, with 12 bases in between. Germline lookup yields CDR1 MGHDK and CDR2 SYGVNS. This CDR3 is built from 13 residues. CDR3 loop: CASSELGATGYTF. DNA for the CDR3: TGTGCCAGCAGTGAACTGGGGGCAACCGGCTACACCTTC.

V gene TRBV10-3 combines with J gene TRBJ1-6; D is possibly TRBD1 (5 bases). Germline assignment: CDR1 ENHRY and CDR2 SYGVKD. The CDR3 is made up of 15 amino acids. Trimming left V 0 bases short and J 7 bases short, with 10 bases between. CDR3 bases: TGTGCCATCAGTGAGTCCGCGACAGAAAATTCACCCCTCCACTTT. It specifies CAISESATENSPLHF.

The chain carries TRBV3-1 (or the pseudogene TRBV3-2) and TRBJ2-3; D is uncertain. Germline V CDR1 and CDR2: LGHDT, YNNKEL (reference sequence). This CDR3 region has 16 residues. Deletions cut 0 bases from V and 2 bases from J, with 12 bases between. For the CDR3, the DNA is TGTGCCAGCAGCCAAGATTTTGGCAGGCCCACAGATACGCAGTATTTT. Its translation: CASSQDFGRPTDTQYF.

This clone was recorded only once. CDR3 amino acids: CSVEGRGSTEAFF. CDR3 nucleotide sequence: TGCAGCGTTGAAGGCAGGGGAAGCACTGAAGCTTTCTTT. The chain is built from TRBV29-1 and TRBJ1-1; D perhaps matches TRBD1 (6 bases). The CDR3 consists of 13 residues. Trimming stripped 1 base from V and 4 bases from J, with 10 bases between. Germline V gene lookup returns CDR1 SQVTM and CDR2 ANQGSEA.

The V and J genes are TRBV21-1 and TRBJ2-1; TRBD1, the table's D call, lacks a check against the DNA. TRBV21-1 is recorded as a pseudogene. This CDR3 is 18 amino acids long. This chain's CDR3 is CASTRGQGVPWVYNEQFF. The CDR3 DNA sequence: TGTGCCAGCACCAGGGGACAGGGAGTTCCTTGGGTCTACAATGAGCAGTTCTTC.

The chain recombines TRBV18 with TRBJ1-1; D is unresolved. V was trimmed by 8 bases and J by 3 bases, leaving 7 bases between them. Per the germline V gene, CDR1 is KGHSH and CDR2 is LQKENI. The CDR3 has 11 amino acids. The CDR3 sequence is CASREDTEAFF. The CDR3, as DNA: TGTGCCAGCAGGGAGGACACTGAAGCTTTCTTT.

V gene TRBV11-2 combines with J gene TRBJ1-6; D is undetermined. Germline V gene sequence: CDR1 SGHAT, CDR2 FQNNGV. Trimming stripped 5 bases from V and 5 bases from J, with 10 bases between. This CDR3 has 14 amino acids. DNA of the CDR3: TGTGCCAGCAGCCCGACGAGGGATAATTCACCCCTCCACTTT. This encodes CASSPTRDNSPLHF.

The V gene is TRBV24-1, the J gene TRBJ2-1, with D possibly matching TRBD2 (6 bases). The CDR3 has 16 residues. V lost 4 bases and J lost 1, with 13 bases in between. Per germline, CDR1 KGHDR and CDR2 SFDVKD. DNA for the CDR3: TGTGCCACCAGTGACCCTGGACTACTTTCCTACAATGAGCAGTTCTTC. It translates to CATSDPGLLSYNEQFF.

The genes are TRBV4-1 and TRBJ2-1, with 8 bases matching TRBD2. The germline gives CDR1 MGHRA, CDR2 YSYEKL. The CDR3 loop spans 16 amino acids. Trimming removed 3 bases from V and 1 base from J; junction bases left unmatched: 5. CDR3 sequence: CASSQSERGSYNEQFF. CDR3 bases: TGCGCCAGCAGCCAGTCTGAGCGGGGGTCCTACAATGAGCAGTTCTTC.

V gene TRBV12-3 or TRBV12-4 combines with J gene TRBJ1-1; tentative D call: TRBD1 (6 bases). This CDR3 region has 13 residues. V was pared by 1 base and J by 5 bases, with 8 bases between. The CDR3 DNA reads as TGTGCCAGCAGTTTAGGAAGGGGGACTGAAGCTTTCTTT. It yields the protein CASSLGRGTEAFF.